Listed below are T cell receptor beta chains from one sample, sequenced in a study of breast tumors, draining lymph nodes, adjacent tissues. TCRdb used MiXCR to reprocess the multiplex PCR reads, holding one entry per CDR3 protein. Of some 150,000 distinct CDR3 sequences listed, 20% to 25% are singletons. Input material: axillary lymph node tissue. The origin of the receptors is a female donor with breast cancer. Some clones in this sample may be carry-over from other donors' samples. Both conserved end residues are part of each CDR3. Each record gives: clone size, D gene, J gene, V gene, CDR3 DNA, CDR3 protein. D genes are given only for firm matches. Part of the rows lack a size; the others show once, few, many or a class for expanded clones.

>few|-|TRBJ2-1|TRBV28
TGTGCCAGCGAAGGGAGCTACAATGAGCAGTTCTTC
CASEGSYNEQFF
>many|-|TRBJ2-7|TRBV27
TGTGCCAGCAGTTTATCGATAAACTCACCCTCCTACGAGCAGTACTTC
CASSLSINSPSYEQYF
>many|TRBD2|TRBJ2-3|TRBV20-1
TGCAGTGCGAGACTAGCCGAGACGCAGTATTTT
CSARLAETQYF
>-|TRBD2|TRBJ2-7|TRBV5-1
TGCGCCAGCAGCCCGGGACTAGCGGGAGCCGAGCAGTACTTC
CASSPGLAGAEQYF
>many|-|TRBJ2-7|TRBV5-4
TGTGCCAGCAGCTCCCGAATCACTACCGGGGCCGGCGAGCAGTACTTC
CASSSRITTGAGEQYF
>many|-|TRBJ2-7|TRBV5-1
TGCGCCAGCAGCTTGTGGGGGGCGACCTACGAGCAGTACTTC
CASSLWGATYEQYF
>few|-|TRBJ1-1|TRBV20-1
TGCAGTGCTAGAAGAGATTTCAGGGGAAGAAGGGAAGCTTTCTTT
CSARRDFRGRREAFF
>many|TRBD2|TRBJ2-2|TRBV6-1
TGTGCCAGTCTAACAATCGGACTAGCCGGGGAGCTGTTTTTT
CASLTIGLAGELFF
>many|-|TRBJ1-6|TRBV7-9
TGTGCCAGCAGCGCGGAACAGTATAATTCACCCCTCCACTTT
CASSAEQYNSPLHF
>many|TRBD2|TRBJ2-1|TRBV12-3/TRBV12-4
TGTGCCAGCAGTCACAGACTAGCGGGAGACGGGGAGCAGTTCTTC
CASSHRLAGDGEQFF
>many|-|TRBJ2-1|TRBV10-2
TGCGCCAGCAGTGACGGTTTAGCGGATATATACAATGAGCAGTTCTTC
CASSDGLADIYNEQFF